The T cell receptor (beta chain) under discussion was sequenced for a study of blood T cells in healthy people across ages. Trimming took off 6 bases at V and 6 bases at J, with 14 bases between the two ends. Germline assignment: CDR1 SGHRS and CDR2 YFSETQ. This CDR3 spans 13 amino acids. This clonotype was seen a few times. Then a second PCR, running roughly 6 to 11 cycles, was carried out with a sample-barcoded 5' primer and a J-beta primer mix. A template-switch adaptor with 12 random nucleotides tagged each cDNA molecule. TCRdb reanalysed the 5' RACE reads using MiXCR and keeps one entry per CDR3 protein. The sample contains about 1.8 million distinct CDR3 sequences, 49% of which appear only once. Each sample had at least 6 million PBMCs isolated.

The source material was blood. The chain links TRBV5-1 to TRBJ2-3; no reliable D call. The sequence derives from a woman aged 40 to 49 in good health. The CDR3 spells CASIPLLGDTQYF. The CDR3 DNA is TGCGCCAGCATTCCTCTGTTGGGGGATACGCAGTATTTT.